Following are 10 T cell receptor beta chains from one sample sequenced in a study of T cell responses to AZD1222 COVID-19 vaccine. Sequenced by immunoSEQ multiplex PCR; TCRdb stores in-frame clones only, minus some. The sample holds 120,000 to 150,000 clones, about 90% seen once. The sample was peripheral blood, taken 28 days after the second AZD1222 dose. Receptors originate from an adult who received the AZD1222 COVID-19 vaccine.

The genes are TRBV4-1 and TRBJ2-2; no firm D call. This CDR3 is built from 14 residues. Per the germline V gene, CDR1 is MGHRA and CDR2 is YSYEKL. The ends were cut back, 4 bases at V and 8 bases at J, with 14 bases in the middle. CDR3 DNA: TGCGCCAGCAGCCCCCGCCCGATTTGGGGGGAGCTGTTTTTT. Translating it yields CASSPRPIWGELFF.

This clone was picked up one time. The chain joins TRBV7-6 to TRBJ1-3; 7 nucleotides match TRBD1. Losses at the gene ends were 1 base for V and 8 bases for J; bases not matched to a gene: 5. The CDR3 length is 14 residues. The germline V gene encodes CDR1 SGHVS and CDR2 FNYEAQ. As DNA, the CDR3 is TGTGCCAGCAGCTTAGAGGGGGCTGAGGACACCATATATTTT. Translated: CASSLEGAEDTIYF. The full variable domain, rest sourced from reference TRBV7-6 and TRBJ1-3, is GAGVSQSPRYKVTKRGQDVALRCDPISGHVSLYWYRQALGQGPEFLTYFNYEAQQDKSGLPNDRFSAERPEGSISTLTIQRTEQRDSAMYRCASSLEGAEDTIYFGEGSWLTVV.

This chain joins TRBV6-5 and TRBJ2-7; no clear D. Per the germline V gene, CDR1 is MNHEY and CDR2 is SVGAGI. Trimming pared 2 bases from V and 6 bases from J, leaving 11 bases between. CDR3 size: 13 residues. The chain's CDR3 is CASSYGDSGEQYF. As DNA, the CDR3 is TGTGCCAGCAGTTACGGAGACTCGGGCGAGCAGTACTTC.

This clone was picked up one time. This chain connects TRBV28 to TRBJ1-5; 7 nucleotides agree with TRBD1. The CDR3 runs to 18 residues. CDR1 is MDHEN, CDR2 SYDVKM, per germline. Germline trimming cut 3 bases from V and 3 bases from J; bases unmatched to any gene: 14. The CDR3: CASSFVFGDSSLNQPQHF. As DNA, the CDR3 is TGTGCCAGCAGTTTTGTTTTCGGGGACAGTTCCCTCAATCAGCCCCAGCATTTT.

This chain connects TRBV6-5 to TRBJ1-4; D gene ambiguous. V dropped 5 bases and J dropped 0 bases, with 10 bases sitting between them. Germline assignment: CDR1 MNHEY and CDR2 SVGAGI. The CDR3 runs 15 residues. CDR3 region: CASSPDSSTNEKLFF. As DNA, the CDR3 is TGTGCCAGCAGTCCCGACTCTTCAACTAATGAAAAACTGTTTTTT.

V gene TRBV28 combines with J gene TRBJ2-5, with TRBD2 matching over 9 bases. V lost 7 bases and J lost 7; bases outside the gene matches: 7. The CDR3 has 13 residues. Germline values: CDR1 MDHEN, CDR2 SYDVKM. CDR3 in amino acids: CASILTSGGTQYF. The CDR3 coding sequence is TGTGCCAGCATCCTGACTAGCGGTGGGACCCAGTACTTC.

CDR3 coding DNA: TGTGCCAGCAGTGAAGCGGAGCTGGGAGTACAAGAGACCCAGTACTTC. This codes for CASSEAELGVQETQYF. The V gene is TRBV2, the J gene TRBJ2-5, with a weak D call TRBD2 (5 bases). V lost 0 bases, J lost 2 bases, and 13 bases lay in between. CDR1 and CDR2 from the germline V gene are SNHLY and FYNNEI. The CDR3 loop spans 16 amino acids.

The chain combines TRBV5-6 with TRBJ1-2; 8 nucleotides align to TRBD1. Germline-derived CDR1 and CDR2 are SGHDT and YYEEEE. The CDR3 runs 17 residues. The V gene end was trimmed by 4 bases and the J gene end by 4 bases; junction bases not matched to a gene: 15. CDR3 residues: CASSPLDRGGPVYGYTF. CDR3 DNA sequence: TGTGCCAGCAGCCCCCTCGACAGGGGAGGGCCTGTCTATGGCTACACCTTC.

V usage is TRBV5-4 and J usage is TRBJ2-1, with D unresolved. The CDR3 totals 14 residues. V shed 0 bases and J shed 10 bases, with 14 bases lying between them. Germline assignment: CDR1 SGHNT and CDR2 YYREEE (reference sequence). The CDR3 protein is CASSLEGFSMEQFF. DNA of the CDR3: TGTGCCAGCAGCTTGGAGGGCTTTTCAATGGAGCAGTTCTTC.

The V and J genes are TRBV28 and TRBJ2-1; TRBD2 agrees at 9 bases. From germline, CDR1 is MDHEN and CDR2 SYDVKM. The CDR3 is made up of 13 amino acids. J gave up 10 bases and V 5 bases, and 6 bases lay outside the gene matches. The CDR3: CASSLGLAREQFF. The DNA for the CDR3 is TGTGCCAGCAGTCTGGGACTAGCTCGCGAGCAGTTCTTC. Together with reference TRBV28 and TRBJ2-1, the CDR3 gives the full variable domain: DVKVTQSSRYLVKRTGEKVFLECVQDMDHENMFWYRQDPGLGLRLIYFSYDVKMKEKGDIPEGYSVSREKKERFSLILESASTNQTSMYLCASSLGLAREQFFGPGTRLTVL.